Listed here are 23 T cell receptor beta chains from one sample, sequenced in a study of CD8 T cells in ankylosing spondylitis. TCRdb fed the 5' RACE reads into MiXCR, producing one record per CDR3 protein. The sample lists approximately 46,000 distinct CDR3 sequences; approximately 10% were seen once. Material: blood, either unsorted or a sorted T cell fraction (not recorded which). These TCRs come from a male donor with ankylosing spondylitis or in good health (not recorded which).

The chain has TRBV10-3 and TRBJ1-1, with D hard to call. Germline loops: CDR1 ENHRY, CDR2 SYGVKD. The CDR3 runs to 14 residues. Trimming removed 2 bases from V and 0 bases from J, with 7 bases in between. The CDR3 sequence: CAISEGSLNTEAFF. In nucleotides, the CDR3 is TGTGCCATCAGTGAGGGCAGCTTGAACACTGAAGCTTTCTTT.

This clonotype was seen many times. The CDR3 loop reads CSATGIRGPEAFF. The CDR3 coding sequence is TGCAGTGCAACAGGTATCAGGGGGCCCGAAGCTTTCTTT. This chain links TRBV20-1 with TRBJ1-1; 8 nucleotides match TRBD1. J was trimmed by 8 bases and V by 6 bases; bases with no gene match: 11. The CDR3 is 13 residues long. CDR1 and CDR2 (germline): DFQATT, SNEGSKA (reference sequence).

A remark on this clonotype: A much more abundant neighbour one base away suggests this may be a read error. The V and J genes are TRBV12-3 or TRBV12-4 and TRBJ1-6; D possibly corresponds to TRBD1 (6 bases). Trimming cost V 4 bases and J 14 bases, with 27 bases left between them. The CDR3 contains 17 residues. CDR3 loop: CASSSKRGDGGLRTLHF. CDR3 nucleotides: TGTGCCAGCAGTTCCAAAAGGGGGGACGGGGGCCTCCGAACCCTCCACTTT.

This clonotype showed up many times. The CDR3 protein is CASSLATRRTEAFF. For the CDR3, the DNA is TGCGCCAGCAGCCTCGCCACGCGGCGCACTGAAGCTTTCTTT. The chain uses TRBV5-1 and TRBJ1-1; D is uncertain. CDR1 and CDR2 (germline): SGHRS, YFSETQ. Trimming removed 4 bases at V and 4 bases at J, with 14 bases between. This CDR3 contains 14 residues.

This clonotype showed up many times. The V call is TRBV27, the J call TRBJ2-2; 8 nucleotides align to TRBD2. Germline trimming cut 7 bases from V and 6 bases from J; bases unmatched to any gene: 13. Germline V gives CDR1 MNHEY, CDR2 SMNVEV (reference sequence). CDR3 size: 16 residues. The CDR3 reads CASTGRGLFRSGELFF. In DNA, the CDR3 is TGTGCCAGCACCGGGAGGGGATTGTTCAGATCCGGGGAGCTGTTTTTT.

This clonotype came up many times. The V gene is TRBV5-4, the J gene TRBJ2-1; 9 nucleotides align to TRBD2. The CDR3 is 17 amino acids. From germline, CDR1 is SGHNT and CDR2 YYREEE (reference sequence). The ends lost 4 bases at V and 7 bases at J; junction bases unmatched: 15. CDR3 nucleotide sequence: TGTGCCAGCAGCCCGTCGGGAGCGGGGGGCCTTGGAAATGAGCAGTTCTTC. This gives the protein CASSPSGAGGLGNEQFF.

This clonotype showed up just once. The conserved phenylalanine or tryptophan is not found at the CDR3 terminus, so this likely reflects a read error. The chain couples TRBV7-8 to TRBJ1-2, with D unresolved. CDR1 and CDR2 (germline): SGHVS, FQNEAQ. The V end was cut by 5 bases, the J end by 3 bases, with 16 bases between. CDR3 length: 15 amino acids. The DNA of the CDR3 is TGTGCCAGCAGCATCGGACGGGGAAGAGACTATGGCTACACCTTG. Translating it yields CASSIGRGRDYGYTL.

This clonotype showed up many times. The CDR3 spells CASSSDRSQETQYF. The CDR3 nucleotides are TGTGCCAGCAGCAGCGACAGGAGCCAAGAGACCCAGTACTTC. The rearrangement links TRBV12-3 or TRBV12-4 to TRBJ2-5; possibly TRBD1 for D (6 bases). Trimming took off 6 bases at V and 1 base at J, with 12 bases between the two ends. The CDR3 has 14 residues.

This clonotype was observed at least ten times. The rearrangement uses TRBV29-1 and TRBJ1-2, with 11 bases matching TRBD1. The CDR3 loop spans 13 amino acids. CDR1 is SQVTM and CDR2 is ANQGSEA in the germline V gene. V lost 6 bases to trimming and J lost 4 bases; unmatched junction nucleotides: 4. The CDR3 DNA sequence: TGCAGCGTGCGCGGACAGGGGGCCTATGGCTACACCTTC. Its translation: CSVRGQGAYGYTF.

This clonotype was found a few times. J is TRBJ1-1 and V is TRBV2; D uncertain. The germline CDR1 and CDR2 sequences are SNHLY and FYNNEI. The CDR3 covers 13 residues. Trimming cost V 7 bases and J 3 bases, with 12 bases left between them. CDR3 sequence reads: CASINVRDTEAFF. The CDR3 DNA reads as TGTGCCAGCATTAACGTGAGGGACACTGAAGCTTTCTTT.

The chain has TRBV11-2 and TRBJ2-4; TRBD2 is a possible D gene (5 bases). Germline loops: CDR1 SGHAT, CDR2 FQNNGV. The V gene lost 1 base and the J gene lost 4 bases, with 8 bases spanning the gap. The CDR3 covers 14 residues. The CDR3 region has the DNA TGTGCCAGCAGCTTAGTGGGCGGGAAAAACATTCAGTACTTC. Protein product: CASSLVGGKNIQYF.

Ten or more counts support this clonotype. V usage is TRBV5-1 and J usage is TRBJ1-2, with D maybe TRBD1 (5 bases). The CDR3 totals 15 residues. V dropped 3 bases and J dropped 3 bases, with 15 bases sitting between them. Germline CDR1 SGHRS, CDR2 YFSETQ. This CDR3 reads CASSWSGGPDYGYTF. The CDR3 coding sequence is TGCGCCAGCAGCTGGAGTGGGGGTCCAGACTATGGCTACACCTTC.

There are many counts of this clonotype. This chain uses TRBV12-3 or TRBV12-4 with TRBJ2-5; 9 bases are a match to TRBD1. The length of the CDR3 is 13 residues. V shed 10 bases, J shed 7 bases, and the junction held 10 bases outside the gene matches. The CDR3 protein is CATADGTGLTQYF. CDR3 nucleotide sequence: TGTGCCACCGCGGATGGGACAGGGTTGACCCAGTACTTC.

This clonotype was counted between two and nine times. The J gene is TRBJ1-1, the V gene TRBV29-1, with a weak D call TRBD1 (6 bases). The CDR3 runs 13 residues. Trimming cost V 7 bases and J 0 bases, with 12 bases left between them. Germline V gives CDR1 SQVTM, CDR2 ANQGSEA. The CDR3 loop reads CSGDTGMNTEAFF. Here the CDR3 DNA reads TGCAGCGGGGACACGGGTATGAACACTGAAGCTTTCTTT.

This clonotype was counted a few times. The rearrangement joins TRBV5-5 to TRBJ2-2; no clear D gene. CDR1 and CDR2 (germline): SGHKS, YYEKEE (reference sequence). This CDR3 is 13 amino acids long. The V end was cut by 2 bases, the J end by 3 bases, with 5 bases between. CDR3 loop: CASSFGDTGELFF. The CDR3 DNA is TGTGCCAGCAGCTTTGGGGACACCGGGGAGCTGTTTTTT.

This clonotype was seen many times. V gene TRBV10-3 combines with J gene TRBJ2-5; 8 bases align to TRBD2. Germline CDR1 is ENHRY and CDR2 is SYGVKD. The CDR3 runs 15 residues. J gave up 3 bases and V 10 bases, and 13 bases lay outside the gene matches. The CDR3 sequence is CATRSQAGEEETQYF. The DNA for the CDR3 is TGTGCCACCCGGAGTCAAGCGGGGGAGGAAGAGACCCAGTACTTC.

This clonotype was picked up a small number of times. This CDR3 is CASSLWGAAYEQFF. The DNA of the CDR3 is TGCGCCAGCAGCTTGTGGGGGGCAGCATACGAGCAGTTCTTC. The chain recombines TRBV5-1 with TRBJ2-1; D may correspond to TRBD1 or TRBD2 (6 bases each). V was trimmed by 1 base and J by 10 bases, leaving 15 bases between them. The CDR3 is made up of 14 amino acids. The germline CDR1 and CDR2 sequences are SGHRS and YFSETQ. The complete variable domain, with remaining parts taken from reference TRBV5-1 and TRBJ2-1, reads KAGVTQTPRYLIKTRGQQVTLSCSPISGHRSVSWYQQTPGQGLQFLFEYFSETQRNKGNFPGRFSGRQFSNSRSEMNVSTLELGDSALYLCASSLWGAAYEQFFGPGTRLTVL.

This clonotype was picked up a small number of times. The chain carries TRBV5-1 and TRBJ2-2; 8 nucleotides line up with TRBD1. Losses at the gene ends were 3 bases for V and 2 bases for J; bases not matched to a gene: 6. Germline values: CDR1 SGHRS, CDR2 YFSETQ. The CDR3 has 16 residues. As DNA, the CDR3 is TGCGCCAGCAGCTGGGGACAGGTTGGAAACACCGGGGAGCTGTTTTTT. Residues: CASSWGQVGNTGELFF.

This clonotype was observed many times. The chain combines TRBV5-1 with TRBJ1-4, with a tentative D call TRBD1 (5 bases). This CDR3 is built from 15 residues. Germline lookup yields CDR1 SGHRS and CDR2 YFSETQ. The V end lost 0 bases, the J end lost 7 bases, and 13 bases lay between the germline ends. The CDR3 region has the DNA TGCGCCAGCAGCTTGGAGGGACTGGGGGTTGAAAAACTGTTTTTT. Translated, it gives CASSLEGLGVEKLFF.

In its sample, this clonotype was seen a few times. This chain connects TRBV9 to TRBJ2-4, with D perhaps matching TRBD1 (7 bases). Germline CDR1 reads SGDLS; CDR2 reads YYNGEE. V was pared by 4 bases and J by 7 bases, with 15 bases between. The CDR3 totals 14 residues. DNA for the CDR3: TGTGCCAGCAGCCCCCGACAGGGAGGTAACATTCAGTACTTC. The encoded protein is CASSPRQGGNIQYF.

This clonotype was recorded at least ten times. The CDR3 DNA reads as TGTGCCAGCACCGGACAGGCAGCTAACTATGGCTACACCTTC. Translation gives CASTGQAANYGYTF. The chain couples TRBV12-3 or TRBV12-4 to TRBJ1-2; 7 positions agree with TRBD1. The V gene end was trimmed by 7 bases and the J gene end by 0 bases; junction bases not matched to a gene: 5. CDR3 length: 14 residues.

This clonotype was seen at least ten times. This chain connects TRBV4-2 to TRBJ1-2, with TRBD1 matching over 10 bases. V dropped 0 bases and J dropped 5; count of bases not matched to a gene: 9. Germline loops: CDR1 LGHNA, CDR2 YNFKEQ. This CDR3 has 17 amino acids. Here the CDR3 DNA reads TGTGCCAGCAGCCAAGAATCGGGACAGGGGCACTCGTATGGCTACACCTTC. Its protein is CASSQESGQGHSYGYTF.

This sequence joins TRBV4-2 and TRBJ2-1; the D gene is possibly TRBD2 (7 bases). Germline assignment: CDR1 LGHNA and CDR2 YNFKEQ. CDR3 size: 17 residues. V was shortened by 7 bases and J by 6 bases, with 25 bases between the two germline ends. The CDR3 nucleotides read TGTGCCAGCACACCTACCGCAGGGGCTGAGCGGGGCAATGAGCAGTTCTTC. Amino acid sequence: CASTPTAGAERGNEQFF.